Shown below are 20 T cell receptor beta chains from a single sample sequenced in a study of T cell responses to AZD1222 COVID-19 vaccine. Clones were read by immunoSEQ multiplex PCR, and TCRdb kept only the in-frame ones, dropping some. The sample holds fewer than 150,000 clones; just over 85% are singletons and the top ten take around 3%. Sequenced material: peripheral blood, taken on day 0 of AZD1222 vaccination. The receptors shown here come from an adult in good health.

The chain is built from TRBV11-3 and TRBJ2-5, with unresolved D. This CDR3 has 14 residues. The germline V gene has CDR1 SGHNT and CDR2 YENEEA. V was trimmed by 1 base and J by 2 bases, leaving 8 bases between them. CDR3 sequence: CASSLGFQQETQYF. CDR3 DNA: TGTGCCAGCAGCTTAGGGTTCCAACAAGAGACCCAGTACTTC.

V is TRBV7-7 and J is TRBJ1-2; the match to TRBD1 covers 9 bases. This CDR3 spans 15 amino acids. The V gene's germline CDR1 is SSHAT and CDR2 FNYEAQ (reference sequence). V shed 5 bases, J shed 2 bases, and the junction held 6 bases outside the gene matches. Here the CDR3 DNA reads TGTGCCAGCAGCGTCCCGGGACAGGGCAACTATGGCTACACCTTC. Translating it yields CASSVPGQGNYGYTF.

This clone was found once. The chain couples TRBV10-3 to TRBJ1-2; 8 nucleotides match TRBD1. Germline CDR1 ENHRY, CDR2 SYGVKD. CDR3 length: 13 residues. V lost 3 bases to trimming and J lost 8 bases; unmatched junction nucleotides: 5. The CDR3 protein is CAISEIGQGGYTF. CDR3 coding DNA: TGTGCCATCAGTGAAATAGGACAGGGCGGCTACACCTTC.

V gene TRBV4-3 combines with J gene TRBJ2-1; tentatively, D is TRBD2 (5 bases). CDR1 LGHNA and CDR2 YSLEER come from the germline V gene. This CDR3 has 11 amino acids. V lost 5 bases, J lost 6 bases, and 5 bases lay in between. CDR3 loop: CASSTSNEQFF. For the CDR3, the DNA is TGCGCCAGCAGCACTAGCAATGAGCAGTTCTTC.

The chain is built from TRBV6-4 and TRBJ2-1; 7 nucleotides match TRBD2. Germline V lookup: CDR1 MRHNA, CDR2 SNTAGT. V gave up 2 bases and J gave up 9 bases; unmatched junction bases: 7. The CDR3 is made up of 14 amino acids. The CDR3 DNA reads as TGTGCCAGCAGTGACGGGAGGGAGCGGAGTGAGCAGTTCTTC. Translation gives CASSDGRERSEQFF.

The chain uses TRBV7-9 and TRBJ2-1; 7 nucleotides agree with TRBD2. Germline-derived CDR1 and CDR2 are SEHNR and FQNEAQ (reference sequence). CDR3 length: 17 amino acids. Trimming took 4 bases from V and 8 from J; bases not matched to a gene: 17. The CDR3 spells CASSWGGAGVRMHEQFF. Written as DNA, the CDR3 is TGTGCCAGCAGCTGGGGTGGGGCGGGAGTTCGGATGCATGAGCAGTTCTTC.

This clone is medium-sized in the sample. This sequence joins TRBV24-1 and TRBJ2-2; D unclear. The length of the CDR3 is 15 residues. Trimming removed 0 bases from V and 1 base from J, with 5 bases in between. The V gene's germline CDR1 is KGHDR and CDR2 SFDVKD. DNA for the CDR3: TGTGCCACCAGTGATTTGTCGGGGAACACCGGGGAGCTGTTTTTT. This translates into CATSDLSGNTGELFF.

This clone was found many times. DNA for the CDR3: TGTGCCAGCAGTCGGGACGTCTCAGATACGCAGTATTTT. This translates into CASSRDVSDTQYF. The chain uses TRBV6-2 or TRBV6-3 and TRBJ2-3; D may correspond to TRBD1 or TRBD2 (5 bases each). The V end was cut by 5 bases, the J end by 4 bases, with 10 bases between. This CDR3 region has 13 residues. Germline CDR1 reads MNHEY; CDR2 reads SVGEGT.

V is TRBV5-6 and J is TRBJ1-3; weak D call: TRBD1 (6 bases). The germline V gene has CDR1 SGHDT and CDR2 YYEEEE. The CDR3 extends over 13 amino acids. The V end lost 4 bases, the J end lost 8 bases, and 13 bases lay between the germline ends. The CDR3 loop is CASSLDRADTIYF. In nucleotides, the CDR3 is TGTGCCAGCAGCCTGGACAGAGCAGACACCATATATTTT.

This clone has just one count. The V call is TRBV27, the J call TRBJ1-6; 9 bases match TRBD1. The CDR3 is made up of 14 amino acids. Germline V gene data show CDR1 as MNHEY and CDR2 as SMNVEV (reference sequence). J was trimmed by 11 bases and V by 6 bases; bases with no gene match: 8. Here the CDR3 reads CASREGQGSPPLHF. DNA for the CDR3: TGTGCCAGCAGGGAGGGACAGGGAAGTCCACCCCTCCACTTT.

The rearrangement joins TRBV12-3 or TRBV12-4 to TRBJ2-7, with D perhaps assigned TRBD1 or TRBD2 (5 bases each). The ends were cut back, 3 bases at V and 6 bases at J, with 12 bases in the middle. This CDR3 comprises 13 residues. The CDR3 DNA sequence: TGTGCCAGCAGTTTTGAGGGGCCAGCCGAGCAGTACTTC. Translation: CASSFEGPAEQYF.

The gene calls are TRBV5-4 and TRBJ1-1; D remains unclear. The CDR3 consists of 13 residues. V was cut by 4 bases and J by 1 base, with 8 bases left in between. CDR1 is SGHNT and CDR2 is YYREEE in the germline V gene (reference sequence). CDR3 sequence (DNA): TGTGCCAGCAGCGTGGACGGGAACACTGAAGCTTTCTTT. Amino acids: CASSVDGNTEAFF.

The genes are TRBV3-1 (or the pseudogene TRBV3-2) and TRBJ1-1, with a weak D call TRBD1 (5 bases). There are 14 residues in the CDR3. V was trimmed by 2 bases and J by 0 bases, leaving 7 bases between them. Germline V gene sequence: CDR1 LGHDT, CDR2 YNNKEL (reference sequence). CDR3 protein: CASSQRQMNTEAFF. The CDR3 DNA reads TGTGCCAGCAGCCAACGACAGATGAACACTGAAGCTTTCTTT.

The V and J genes are TRBV7-3 and TRBJ2-1, with 8 bases matching TRBD1. The CDR3 has 15 residues. V was clipped by 4 bases and J by 0 bases; unmatched bases: 2. Germline-derived CDR1 and CDR2 are SGHTA and FQGTGA. The CDR3 here is CASSYTGGSYNEQFF. The DNA for the CDR3 is TGTGCCAGCAGCTATACAGGGGGCTCCTACAATGAGCAGTTCTTC.

The rearrangement joins TRBV27 to TRBJ1-5; D is uncertain. V was trimmed by 6 bases and J by 3 bases, leaving 15 bases between them. The CDR3 totals 15 residues. Germline lookup yields CDR1 MNHEY and CDR2 SMNVEV (reference sequence). The CDR3 here is CASSPLGKSNQPQHF. As DNA, the CDR3 is TGTGCCAGCAGCCCCCTGGGTAAGTCCAATCAGCCCCAGCATTTT.

This chain joins TRBV27 and TRBJ1-1; 7 positions match TRBD1. Losses at the gene ends were 5 bases for V and 6 bases for J; bases not matched to a gene: 9. Germline V gene data show CDR1 as MNHEY and CDR2 as SMNVEV (reference sequence). The CDR3 is made up of 14 amino acids. CDR3 residues: CASSTSRDSAEAFF. The CDR3 region has the DNA TGTGCCAGCAGTACATCCCGGGACAGCGCTGAAGCTTTCTTT.

This sequence joins TRBV9 and TRBJ2-7, with 9 bases lining up with TRBD2. The V segment lost 0 bases and the J segment 3 bases; nucleotides outside the gene matches: 4. This CDR3 is built from 15 residues. Germline V CDR1 and CDR2: SGDLS, YYNGEE. CDR3: CASSVASGMVYEQYF. The CDR3 bases are TGTGCCAGCAGCGTAGCTAGCGGGATGGTCTACGAGCAGTACTTC.

The V and J genes are TRBV21-1 and TRBJ1-5; no DNA check was done on the table's D call, TRBD1. TRBV21-1 is deemed a pseudogene. CDR3 length equals 17 residues. CDR3 bases: TGTGCCAGCAGCAAAACCTGGGCGGACAGGGGAAATCAGCCCCAGCATTTT. Translating it yields CASSKTWADRGNQPQHF.

As DNA, the CDR3 is TGTGCCAGCTCACCAAGTTCTAGCCGGACCTCTGGAAACACCATATATTTT. It yields the protein CASSPSSSRTSGNTIYF. V gene TRBV18 combines with J gene TRBJ1-3; D is ambiguous. CDR1 is KGHSH, CDR2 LQKENI, per germline. The CDR3 is 17 residues long. V lost 2 bases and J lost 0, with 14 bases in between.

CDR3 sequence: CASTSEGSIYPGNTIYF. The CDR3, as DNA: TGCGCCAGCACCTCCGAAGGGTCAATTTATCCTGGAAACACCATATATTTT. The J gene is TRBJ1-3, the V gene TRBV5-1; no definite D call. The germline V gene has CDR1 SGHRS and CDR2 YFSETQ. This CDR3 region has 17 residues. V was trimmed by 6 bases and J by 2 bases, leaving 21 bases between them.